The TCR beta chain described here comes from a study of blood T cell repertoires in COVID-19. The table came from immunoSEQ multiplex PCR; TCRdb's copy has only in-frame clones and leaves some out. The repertoire holds approximately 24,000 clones, with approximately 86% as singletons. The sample taken for sequencing was peripheral blood. The TCR sequence derives from a man between 65 and 79 years old with acute or convalescent COVID-19.

CDR3 residues: CASSFLSGGVTEAFF. CDR3 DNA: TGTGCCAGCAGCTTTCTCTCAGGGGGCGTCACTGAAGCTTTCTTT. The chain joins TRBV5-6 to TRBJ1-1; 8 positions agree with TRBD1. The CDR3 extends over 15 amino acids. Germline CDR1 and CDR2: SGHDT and YYEEEE. V was pared by 2 bases and J by 4 bases, with 7 bases of the junction left unmatched.